This TCR beta chain was captured in a study of Ad26.COV2.S vaccination and SARS-CoV-2 variants (dated by TCRdb to about 2021). General notes on the study: Donors in the vaccine arm were drawn from COV1001, a phase I-IIa trial of Ad26.COV2.S in healthy adults that was multicentre, randomized, double-blind and placebo-controlled. Participants in the trial were split at random into five groups of five each, receiving low-dose or high-dose Ad26.COV2.S once or twice, or else placebo on both occasions. Ad26.COV2.S was administered intramuscularly at a dose of 5x10^10 or 1x10^11 viral particles, either as one shot or as two shots given 56 days apart. TCRbeta repertoire sequencing was used to assess the specificity and breadth of SARS-CoV-2-reactive T cell receptors after Ad26.COV2.S vaccination. Blinding of investigators to trial group allocation was maintained during experiments and outcome assessment. The TCR-sequenced set comprised approximately 32 samples: approximately 20 Ad26.COV2.S vaccine recipients, 5 placebo recipients and 8 SARS-CoV-2 convalescent individuals. Study-level results and caveats: Spike-specific TCR breadth was higher in Ad26.COV2.S recipients than in placebo recipients (P = 0.0014). Vaccine and placebo recipients had similar non-spike TCR breadth, a finding consistent with the vaccine containing only spike. Comparing responses between vaccine doses or regimens was not something the study was powered to do. It was noted by the authors that total T cell responses may have been underestimated by the TCR breadth and depth analyses. After vaccination, spike-specific CD8+ and CD4+ T cell responses were reported to show substantial breadth.

Per the publication, the treatment or condition label means: some 20 received Ad26.COV2.S at low or high dose, single or two shots; several received placebo; per-sample allocation not given. Repertoires of vaccine and placebo recipients were sequenced from samples taken on day 63 after the first injection. In Cohort 1b, around 23 adults aged 18-55 years were enrolled at a single site in Boston, USA, between 29 July and 7 August 2020. As a vaccine, Ad26.COV2.S was a replication-incompetent adenovirus type 26 vector that expressed a prefusion-stabilized SARS-CoV-2 spike protein derived from the original Wuhan strain. The immunoSEQ Assay was used to sequence TCRbeta CDR3 regions. After extraction, genomic DNA underwent amplification by bias-controlled multiplex PCR, followed by high-throughput sequencing. The authors' analysis ran thus. To quantify the absolute abundance of every unique TCRbeta CDR3 region, sequences were collapsed and filtered. Usable DNA was measured by amplifying reference genes present in all nucleated cells, and TCRbeta template counts were normalized to that usable DNA to estimate T cell fraction. Repertoire TCRs were annotated as SARS-CoV-2-specific when V gene, CDR3 amino acid sequence and J gene were exactly matched to a known reactive TCR set. The reference SARS-CoV-2 TCR set was obtained from MIRA and was filtered for enrichment in COVID-19-positive ImmuneCODE repertoires, whereby public or cross-reactive TCRs were removed. Based on the MIRA antigens, annotated TCRs were further analysed at the level of specific ORF or position within ORF. Breadth was defined as annotated unique rearrangements over total unique productive rearrangements; depth was the summed frequency of those rearrangements. Two-sided Wilcoxon rank-sum tests were used to compare TCR breadth between groups. What TCRdb holds here is the immuneACCESS table cut down to in-frame rearrangements. Part of the clones is not present; checked against another copy, under half of the missing clones reflect an unresolved V gene, and the others are unexplained. The DNA gave D and trimming, while V, J and clone size come from that table. This sample comprises about 350,000 clones, less than 90% of them detected only once. 6.4% of the sample is taken by the ten largest.

Looking up the germline V gene yields CDR1 SGHTA and CDR2 FQGTGA. V is cut by 5 bases and J by 1 base, and the space between the germline ends is 16 bases. The CDR3 goes from the cysteine to the phenylalanine over 16 residues. The only DNA kept is the CDR3, 48 bases in frame from the first base. In regard to this clone: The antigen it binds to is not known. Per-base quality was not reported, and no clone a single base away is much larger than it.

This chain is built from TRBV7-3 and TRBJ2-3; perhaps TRBD2 is the D gene, with 6 bases matching. The specimen comprised peripheral blood, sampled in a trial of Ad26.COV2.S vaccine versus placebo. The sequence derives from a person aged 18-60 years who received the Ad26.COV2.S COVID-19 vaccine or a placebo. Here the CDR3 is given as CASSRRGHEGTDTQYF. The bases read TGTGCCAGCAGCAGGAGGGGTCACGAGGGCACAGATACGCAGTATTTT.